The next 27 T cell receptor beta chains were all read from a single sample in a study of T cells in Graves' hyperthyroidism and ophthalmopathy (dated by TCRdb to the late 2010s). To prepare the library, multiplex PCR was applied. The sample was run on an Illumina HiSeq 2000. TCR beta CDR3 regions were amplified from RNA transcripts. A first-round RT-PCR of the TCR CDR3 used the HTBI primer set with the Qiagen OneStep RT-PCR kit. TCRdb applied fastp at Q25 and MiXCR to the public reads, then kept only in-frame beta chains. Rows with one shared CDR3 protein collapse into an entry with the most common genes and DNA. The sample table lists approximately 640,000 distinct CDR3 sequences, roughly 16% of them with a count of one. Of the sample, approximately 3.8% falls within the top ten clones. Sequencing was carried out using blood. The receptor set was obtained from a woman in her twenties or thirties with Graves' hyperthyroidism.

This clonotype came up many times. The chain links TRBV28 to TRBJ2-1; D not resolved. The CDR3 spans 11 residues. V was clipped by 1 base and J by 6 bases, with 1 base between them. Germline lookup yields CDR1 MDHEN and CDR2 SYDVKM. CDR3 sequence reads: CASSLFNEQFF. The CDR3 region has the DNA TGTGCCAGCAGTTTATTCAATGAGCAGTTCTTC.

For the CDR3, the DNA is TGTGCCAGCAGTTACATGGGAAGCTATGGCTACACCTTC. Translating it yields CASSYMGSYGYTF. This chain connects TRBV6-9 to TRBJ1-2; no clear D. The V end lost 3 bases, the J end lost 4 bases, and 9 bases lay between the germline ends. The germline gives CDR1 MNHGY, CDR2 SVAAGI. The CDR3 has 13 amino acids.

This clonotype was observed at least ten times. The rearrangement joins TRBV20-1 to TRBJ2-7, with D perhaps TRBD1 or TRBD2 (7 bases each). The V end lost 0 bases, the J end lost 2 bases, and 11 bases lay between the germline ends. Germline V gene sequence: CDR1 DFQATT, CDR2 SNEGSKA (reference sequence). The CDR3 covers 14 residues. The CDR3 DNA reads TGCAGTGCTAGAGAGGGAGGGGGCACCTACGAGCAGTACTTC. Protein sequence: CSAREGGGTYEQYF.

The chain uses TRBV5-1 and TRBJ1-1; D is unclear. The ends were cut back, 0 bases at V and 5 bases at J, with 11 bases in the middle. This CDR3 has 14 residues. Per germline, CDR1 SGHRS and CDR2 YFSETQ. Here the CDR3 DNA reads TGCGCCAGCAGCTTGGCGAGGGCATCGACTGAAGCTTTCTTT. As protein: CASSLARASTEAFF. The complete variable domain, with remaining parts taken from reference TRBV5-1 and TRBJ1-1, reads KAGVTQTPRYLIKTRGQQVTLSCSPISGHRSVSWYQQTPGQGLQFLFEYFSETQRNKGNFPGRFSGRQFSNSRSEMNVSTLELGDSALYLCASSLARASTEAFFGQGTRLTVV.

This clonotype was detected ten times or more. CDR3 sequence: CASSEGQPNQPQHF. The CDR3 DNA follows: TGTGCCAGCAGCGAGGGACAGCCCAATCAGCCCCAGCATTTT. The chain links TRBV7-2 to TRBJ1-5; 7 bases map to TRBD1. This CDR3 spans 14 amino acids. Germline V gives CDR1 SGHTA, CDR2 FQGNSA. V shed 5 bases and J 3 bases; nucleotides not matched to a gene: 4.

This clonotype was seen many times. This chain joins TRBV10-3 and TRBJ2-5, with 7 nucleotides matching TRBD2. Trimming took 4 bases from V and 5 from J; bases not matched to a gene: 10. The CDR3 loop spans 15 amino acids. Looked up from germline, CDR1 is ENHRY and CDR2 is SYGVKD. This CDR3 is CAISGSTSLRETQYF. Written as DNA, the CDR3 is TGTGCCATCAGTGGTTCGACTAGCCTGAGGGAGACCCAGTACTTC.

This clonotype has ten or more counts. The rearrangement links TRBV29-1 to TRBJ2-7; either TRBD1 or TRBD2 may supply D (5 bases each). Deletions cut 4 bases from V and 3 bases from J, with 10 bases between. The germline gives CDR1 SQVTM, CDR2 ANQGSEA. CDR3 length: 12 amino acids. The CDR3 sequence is CSVGDGDYEQYF. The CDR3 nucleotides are TGCAGCGTTGGGGACGGAGACTACGAGCAGTACTTC.

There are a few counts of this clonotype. DNA of the CDR3: TGTGCCAGCAGTTACTCTGGGGAACTACTATACGAGCAGTACTTC. As protein: CASSYSGELLYEQYF. The chain has TRBV6-2 or TRBV6-3 and TRBJ2-7; D unresolved. V lost 0 bases and J lost 4, with 13 bases in between. The V gene's germline CDR1 is MNHEY and CDR2 SVGEGT. CDR3 length: 15 residues.

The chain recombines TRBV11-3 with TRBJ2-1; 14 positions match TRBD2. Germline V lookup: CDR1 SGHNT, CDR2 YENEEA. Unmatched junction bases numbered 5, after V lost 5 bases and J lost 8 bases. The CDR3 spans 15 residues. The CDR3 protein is CASSMTSGRADEQFF. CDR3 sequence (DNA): TGTGCCAGCAGCATGACTAGCGGGAGGGCCGATGAGCAGTTCTTC.

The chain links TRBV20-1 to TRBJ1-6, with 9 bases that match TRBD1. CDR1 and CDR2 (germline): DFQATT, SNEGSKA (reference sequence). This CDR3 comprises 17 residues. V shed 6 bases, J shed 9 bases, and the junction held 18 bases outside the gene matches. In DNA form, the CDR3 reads TGCAGTGCCTACACCGGGACAGGGTATCCCCTGGGTTCACCCCTCCACTTT. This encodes CSAYTGTGYPLGSPLHF.

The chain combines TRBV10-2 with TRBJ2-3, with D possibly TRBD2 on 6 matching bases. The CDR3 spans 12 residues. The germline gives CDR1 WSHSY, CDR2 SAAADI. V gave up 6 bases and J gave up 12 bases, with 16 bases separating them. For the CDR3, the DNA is TGCGCCAGCAGGGGGGACTCCCCGAGCCAGTATTTT. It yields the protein CASRGDSPSQYF.

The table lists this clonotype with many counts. The CDR3: CASSPPPPDETQYF. The CDR3 coding sequence is TGTGCCAGCAGCCCACCACCCCCCGATGAGACCCAGTACTTC. The chain combines TRBV6-1 with TRBJ2-5; no clear D. In germline, CDR1 is MNHNS, CDR2 SASEGT. V dropped 6 bases and J dropped 5 bases, with 16 bases sitting between them. This CDR3 comprises 14 residues.

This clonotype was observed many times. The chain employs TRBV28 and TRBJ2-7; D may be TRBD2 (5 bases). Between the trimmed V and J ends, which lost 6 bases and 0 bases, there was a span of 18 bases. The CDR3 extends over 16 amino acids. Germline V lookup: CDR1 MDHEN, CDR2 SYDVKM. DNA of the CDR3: TGTGCCAGCAGCCCGCGAATAGCGCCTCTCTCCTACGAGCAGTACTTC. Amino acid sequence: CASSPRIAPLSYEQYF. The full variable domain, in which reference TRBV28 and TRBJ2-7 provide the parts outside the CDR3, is DVKVTQSSRYLVKRTGEKVFLECVQDMDHENMFWYRQDPGLGLRLIYFSYDVKMKEKGDIPEGYSVSREKKERFSLILESASTNQTSMYLCASSPRIAPLSYEQYFGPGTRLTVT.

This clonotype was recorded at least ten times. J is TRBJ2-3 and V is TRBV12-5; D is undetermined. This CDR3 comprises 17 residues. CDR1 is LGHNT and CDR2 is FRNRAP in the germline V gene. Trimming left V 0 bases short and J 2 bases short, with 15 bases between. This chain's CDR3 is CASGLVPPSVHTDTQYF. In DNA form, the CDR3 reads TGTGCTAGTGGTTTGGTACCACCAAGCGTACACACAGATACGCAGTATTTT.

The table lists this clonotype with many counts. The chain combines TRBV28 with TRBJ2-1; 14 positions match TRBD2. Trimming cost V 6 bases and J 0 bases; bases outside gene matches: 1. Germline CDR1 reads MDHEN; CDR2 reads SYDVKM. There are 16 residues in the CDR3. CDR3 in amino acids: CASRGTSGSSYNEQFF. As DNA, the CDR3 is TGTGCCAGCAGGGGGACTAGCGGGAGCTCCTACAATGAGCAGTTCTTC.

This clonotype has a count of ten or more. CDR3 loop: CASIATSGLAKNIQYF. As DNA, the CDR3 is TGTGCCAGCATCGCGACTAGCGGGTTAGCCAAAAACATTCAGTACTTC. J is TRBJ2-4 and V is TRBV11-2, with 10 bases fitting TRBD2. V was clipped by 7 bases and J by 0 bases; unmatched bases: 6. CDR3 length equals 16 residues. Germline CDR1 reads SGHAT; CDR2 reads FQNNGV.

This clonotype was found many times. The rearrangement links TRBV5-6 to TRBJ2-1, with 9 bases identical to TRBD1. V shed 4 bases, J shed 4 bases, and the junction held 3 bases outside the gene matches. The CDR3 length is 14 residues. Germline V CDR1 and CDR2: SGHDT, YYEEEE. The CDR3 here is CASSIGQGYNEQFF. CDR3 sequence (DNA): TGTGCCAGCAGCATCGGACAGGGGTACAATGAGCAGTTCTTC.

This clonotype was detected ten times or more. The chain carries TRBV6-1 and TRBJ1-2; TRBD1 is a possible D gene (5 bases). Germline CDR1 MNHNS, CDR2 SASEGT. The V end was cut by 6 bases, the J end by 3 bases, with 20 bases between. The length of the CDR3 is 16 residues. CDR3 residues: CASRPPGLRRDYGYTF. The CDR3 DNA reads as TGTGCCAGCAGACCACCGGGGCTTCGCCGCGACTATGGCTACACCTTC.

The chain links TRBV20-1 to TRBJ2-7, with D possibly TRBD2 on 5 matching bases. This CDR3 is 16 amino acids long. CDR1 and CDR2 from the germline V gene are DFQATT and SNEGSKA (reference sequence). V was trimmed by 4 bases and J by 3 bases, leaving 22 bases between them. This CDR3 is CSAINPNLRADYEQYF. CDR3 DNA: TGCAGTGCTATAAACCCCAATTTGCGGGCGGACTACGAGCAGTACTTC.

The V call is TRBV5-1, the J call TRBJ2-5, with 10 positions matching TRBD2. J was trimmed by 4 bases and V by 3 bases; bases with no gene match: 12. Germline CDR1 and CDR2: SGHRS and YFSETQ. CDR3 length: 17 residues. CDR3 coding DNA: TGCGCCAGCAGCTATCTAGCGGGAGAGGCGCTGGGAGAGACCCAGTACTTC. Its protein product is CASSYLAGEALGETQYF.

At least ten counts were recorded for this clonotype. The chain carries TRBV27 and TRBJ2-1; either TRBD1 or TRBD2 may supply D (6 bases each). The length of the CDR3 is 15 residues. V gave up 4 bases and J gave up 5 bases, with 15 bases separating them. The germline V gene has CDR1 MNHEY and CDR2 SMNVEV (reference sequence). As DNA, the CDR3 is TGTGCCAGCAGTTACGGGGGCCTAACCCACAATGAGCAGTTCTTC. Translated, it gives CASSYGGLTHNEQFF.

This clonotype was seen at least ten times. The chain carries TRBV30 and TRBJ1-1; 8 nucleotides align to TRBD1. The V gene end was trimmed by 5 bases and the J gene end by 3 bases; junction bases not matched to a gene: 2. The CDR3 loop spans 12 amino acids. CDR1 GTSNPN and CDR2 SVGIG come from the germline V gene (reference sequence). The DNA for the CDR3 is TGTGCCTGGGACAGGGGCGACACTGAAGCTTTCTTT. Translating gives CAWDRGDTEAFF.

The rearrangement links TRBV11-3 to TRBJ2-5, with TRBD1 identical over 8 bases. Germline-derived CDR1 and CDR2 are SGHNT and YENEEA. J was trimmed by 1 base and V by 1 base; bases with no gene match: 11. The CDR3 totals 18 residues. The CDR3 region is CASSLGVGARGPQETQYF. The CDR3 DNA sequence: TGTGCCAGCAGCTTAGGCGTGGGGGCCAGGGGGCCCCAAGAGACCCAGTACTTC. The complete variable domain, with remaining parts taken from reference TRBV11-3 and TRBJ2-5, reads EAGVVQSPRYKIIEKKQPVAFWCNPISGHNTLYWYLQNLGQGPELLIRYENEEAVDDSQLPKDRFSAERLKGVDSTLKIQPAELGDSAVYLCASSLGVGARGPQETQYFGPGTRLLVL.

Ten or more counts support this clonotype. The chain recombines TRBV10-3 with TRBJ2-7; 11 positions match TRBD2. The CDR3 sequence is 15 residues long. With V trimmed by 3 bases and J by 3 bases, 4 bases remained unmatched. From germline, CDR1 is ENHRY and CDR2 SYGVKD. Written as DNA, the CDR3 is TGTGCCATCAGTGATGAGACTAGCGGGAACTACGAGCAGTACTTC. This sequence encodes CAISDETSGNYEQYF.

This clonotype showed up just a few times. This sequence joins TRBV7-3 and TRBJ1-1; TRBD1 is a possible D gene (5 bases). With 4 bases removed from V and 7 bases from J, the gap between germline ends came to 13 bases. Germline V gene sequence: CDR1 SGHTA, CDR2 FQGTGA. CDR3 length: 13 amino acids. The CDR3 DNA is TGTGCCAGCAGCTCCCGGACATTAGGTGAAGCTTTCTTT. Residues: CASSSRTLGEAFF.

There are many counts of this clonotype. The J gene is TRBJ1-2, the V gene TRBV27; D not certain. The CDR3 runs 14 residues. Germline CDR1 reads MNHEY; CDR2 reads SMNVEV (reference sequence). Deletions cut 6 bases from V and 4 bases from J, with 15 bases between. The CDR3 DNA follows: TGTGCCAGCAGGGGGTTGAACAGCGGCTATGGCTACACCTTC. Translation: CASRGLNSGYGYTF.

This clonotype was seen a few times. The CDR3 region has the DNA TGTGCCAGCAGTGAAATTATGGGGGGCGCGTCACCCCTCCACTTT. As protein: CASSEIMGGASPLHF. The chain links TRBV6-1 to TRBJ1-6; a possible D gene is TRBD1 (6 bases). The CDR3 covers 15 residues. Trimming cost V 2 bases and J 10 bases, with 15 bases left between them. The germline CDR1 and CDR2 sequences are MNHNS and SASEGT.